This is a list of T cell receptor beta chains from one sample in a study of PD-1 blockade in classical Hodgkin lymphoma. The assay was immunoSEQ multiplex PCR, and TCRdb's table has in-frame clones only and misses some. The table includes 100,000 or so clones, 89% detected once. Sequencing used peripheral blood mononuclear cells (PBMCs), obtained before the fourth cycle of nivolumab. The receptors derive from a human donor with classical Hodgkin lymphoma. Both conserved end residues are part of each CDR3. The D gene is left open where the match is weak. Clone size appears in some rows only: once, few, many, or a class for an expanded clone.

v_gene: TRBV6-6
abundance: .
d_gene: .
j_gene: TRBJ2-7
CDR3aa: CASSPPRGPYEQYF
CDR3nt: TGTGCCAGCAGCCCCCCGCGGGGTCCCTACGAGCAGTACTTC

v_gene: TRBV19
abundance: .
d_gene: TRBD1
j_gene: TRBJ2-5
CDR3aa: CASTASGTGQETQYF
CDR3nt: TGTGCCAGTACCGCCTCCGGGACAGGCCAAGAGACCCAGTACTTC

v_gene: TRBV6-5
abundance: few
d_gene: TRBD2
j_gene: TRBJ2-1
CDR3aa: CASSYSGTRFEQFF
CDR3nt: TGTGCCAGCAGTTACTCGGGGACTAGATTTGAGCAGTTCTTC

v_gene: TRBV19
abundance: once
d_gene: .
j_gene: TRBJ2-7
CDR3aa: CASSMRRTASYEQYF
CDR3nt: TGTGCCAGTAGTATGAGGCGGACTGCCTCCTACGAGCAGTACTTC

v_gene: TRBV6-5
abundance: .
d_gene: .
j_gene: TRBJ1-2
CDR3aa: CASSYGQNYGYTF
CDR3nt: TGTGCCAGCAGTTATGGCCAGAACTATGGCTACACCTTC

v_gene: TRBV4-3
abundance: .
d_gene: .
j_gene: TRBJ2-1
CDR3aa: CASSQGGSLNEQFF
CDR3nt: TGCGCCAGCAGCCAAGGGGGCAGCCTCAATGAGCAGTTCTTC

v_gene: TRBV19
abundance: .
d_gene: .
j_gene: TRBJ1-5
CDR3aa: CASSSGGLGQPQHF
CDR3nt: TGTGCCAGTAGTAGTGGGGGACTCGGCCAGCCCCAGCATTTT

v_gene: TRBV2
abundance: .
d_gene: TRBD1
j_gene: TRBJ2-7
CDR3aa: CASSRRQGPYEQYF
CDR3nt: TGTGCCAGCAGCCGGCGACAGGGACCCTACGAGCAGTACTTC

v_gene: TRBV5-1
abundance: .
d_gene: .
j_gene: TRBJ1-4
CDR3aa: CASSYTVSLSREKLFF
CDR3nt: TGCGCCAGCAGCTATACAGTCTCCCTCAGCCGTGAAAAACTGTTTTTT

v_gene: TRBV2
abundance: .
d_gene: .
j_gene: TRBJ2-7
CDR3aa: CASRETDNYEQYF
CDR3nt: TGTGCCAGCAGAGAGACTGATAACTACGAGCAGTACTTC

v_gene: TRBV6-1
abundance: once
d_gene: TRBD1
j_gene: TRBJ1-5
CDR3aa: CASSESGGGRSDQHF
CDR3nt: TGTGCCAGCAGTGAAAGTGGAGGGGGCCGTAGTGATCAGCATTTT

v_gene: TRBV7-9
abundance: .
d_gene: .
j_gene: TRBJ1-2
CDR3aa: CASSAAGSPNYGYTF
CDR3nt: TGTGCCAGCAGCGCGGCCGGGTCGCCAAACTATGGCTACACCTTC

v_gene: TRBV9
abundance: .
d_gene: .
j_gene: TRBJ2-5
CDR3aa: CASSGGGHFSKGTQYF
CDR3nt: TGTGCCAGCAGCGGGGGGGGACACTTCTCAAAGGGGACCCAGTACTTC

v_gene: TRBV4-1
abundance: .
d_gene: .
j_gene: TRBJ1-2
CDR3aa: CASSQAVAGVWGGYTF
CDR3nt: TGCGCCAGCAGCCAGGCTGTGGCAGGGGTATGGGGAGGCTACACCTTC

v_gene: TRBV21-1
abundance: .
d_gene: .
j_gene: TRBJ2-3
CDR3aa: CASSKRGGLVRATDTQYF
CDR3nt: TGTGCCAGCAGCAAAAGGGGGGGACTAGTAAGGGCCACAGATACGCAGTATTTT

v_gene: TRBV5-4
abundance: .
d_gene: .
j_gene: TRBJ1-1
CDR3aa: CASSLVGPLGTEAFF
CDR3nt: TGTGCCAGCAGCTTGGTGGGACCCCTGGGGACTGAAGCTTTCTTT

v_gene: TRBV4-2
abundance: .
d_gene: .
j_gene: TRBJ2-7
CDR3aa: CASSQDELPTYEQYF
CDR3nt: TGTGCCAGCAGCCAAGATGAACTCCCGACCTATGAGCAGTACTTC

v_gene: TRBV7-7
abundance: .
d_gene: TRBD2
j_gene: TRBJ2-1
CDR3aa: CASSSLAGGPFRYNEQFF
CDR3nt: TGTGCCAGCAGCTCTCTAGCGGGAGGGCCTTTTCGCTACAATGAGCAGTTCTTC

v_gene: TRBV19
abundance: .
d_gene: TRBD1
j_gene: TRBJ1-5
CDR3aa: CASSMSPEFRDRAVQPQHF
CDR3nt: TGTGCCAGTAGTATGTCCCCAGAATTCCGGGACAGGGCGGTTCAGCCCCAGCATTTT

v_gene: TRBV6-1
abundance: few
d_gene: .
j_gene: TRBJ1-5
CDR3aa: CASSEPARQGGHF
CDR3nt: TGTGCCAGCAGTGAACCGGCCCGGCAGGGCGGGCATTTT

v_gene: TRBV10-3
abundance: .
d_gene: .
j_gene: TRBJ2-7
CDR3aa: CAISESVPAPRGYYEQYF
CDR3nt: TGTGCCATCAGTGAGTCGGTGCCGGCACCACGGGGGTACTACGAGCAGTACTTC

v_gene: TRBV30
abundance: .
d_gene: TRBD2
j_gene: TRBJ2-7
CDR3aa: CACGRAHEQYF
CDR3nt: TGTGCCTGCGGGAGGGCCCACGAGCAGTACTTC

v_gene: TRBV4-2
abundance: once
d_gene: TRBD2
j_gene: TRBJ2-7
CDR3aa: CASSQDLAGSPGEQYF
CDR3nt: TGTGCCAGCAGCCAAGACCTAGCGGGCTCCCCGGGCGAGCAGTACTTC

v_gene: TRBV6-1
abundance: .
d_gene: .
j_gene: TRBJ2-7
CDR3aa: CASSESSSYEQYF
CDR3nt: TGTGCCAGCAGTGAATCCAGTTCCTACGAGCAGTACTTC

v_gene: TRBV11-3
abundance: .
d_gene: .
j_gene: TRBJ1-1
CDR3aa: CASSLNRDTEAFF
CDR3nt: TGTGCCAGCAGCTTAAACAGGGACACTGAAGCTTTCTTT

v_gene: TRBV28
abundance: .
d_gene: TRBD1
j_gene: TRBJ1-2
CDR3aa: CASSVNRGNYGYTF
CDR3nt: TGTGCCAGCAGCGTAAACAGGGGGAACTATGGCTACACCTTC

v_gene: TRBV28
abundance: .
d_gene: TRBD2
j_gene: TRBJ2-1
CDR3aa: CAIRRGTSDYNEQFF
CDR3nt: TGTGCCATCAGGCGAGGGACTAGCGATTACAATGAGCAGTTCTTC

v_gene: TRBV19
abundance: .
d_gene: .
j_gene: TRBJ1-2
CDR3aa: CASSIVHRDIGYTF
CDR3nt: TGTGCCAGTAGTATAGTTCACAGGGATATTGGCTACACCTTC

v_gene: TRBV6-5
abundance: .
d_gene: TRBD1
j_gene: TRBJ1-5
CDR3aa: CASSSGTVGNQPQHF
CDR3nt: TGTGCCAGCAGTTCCGGGACAGTGGGCAATCAGCCCCAGCATTTT

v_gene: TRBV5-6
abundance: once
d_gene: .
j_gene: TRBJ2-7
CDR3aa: CASRLGAAYEQYF
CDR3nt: TGTGCCAGCAGATTAGGCGCGGCCTACGAGCAGTACTTC

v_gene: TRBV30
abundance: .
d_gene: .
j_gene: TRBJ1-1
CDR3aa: CAWSRGRNTEAFF
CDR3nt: TGTGCCTGGAGCCGGGGACGGAACACTGAAGCTTTCTTT

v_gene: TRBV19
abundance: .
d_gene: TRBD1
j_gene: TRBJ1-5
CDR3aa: CASSIVGQGAQPQHF
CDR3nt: TGTGCCAGTAGTATTGTCGGGCAGGGGGCCCAGCCCCAGCATTTT

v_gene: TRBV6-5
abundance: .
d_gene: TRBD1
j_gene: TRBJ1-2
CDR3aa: CASSYGTGLNYGYTF
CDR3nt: TGTGCCAGCAGTTACGGGACAGGGCTTAACTATGGCTACACCTTC

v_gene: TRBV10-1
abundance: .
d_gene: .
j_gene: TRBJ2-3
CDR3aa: CASSEQEDGADTQYF
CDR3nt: TGCGCCAGCAGTGAGCAAGAGGACGGAGCCGATACGCAGTATTTT

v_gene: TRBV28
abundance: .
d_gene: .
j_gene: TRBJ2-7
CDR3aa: CASSVLPVNEQYF
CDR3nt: TGTGCCAGCAGTGTACTACCGGTGAACGAGCAGTACTTC

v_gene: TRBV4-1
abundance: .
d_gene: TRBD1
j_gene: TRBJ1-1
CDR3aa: CASSQDQRQGAHMNTEAFF
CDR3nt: TGCGCCAGCAGCCAAGATCAGCGGCAGGGGGCTCACATGAACACTGAAGCTTTCTTT

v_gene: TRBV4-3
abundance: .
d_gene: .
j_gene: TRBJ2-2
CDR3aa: CASSQGGRGMGTGELFF
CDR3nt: TGCGCCAGCAGCCAAGGGGGCAGAGGGATGGGAACCGGGGAGCTGTTTTTT

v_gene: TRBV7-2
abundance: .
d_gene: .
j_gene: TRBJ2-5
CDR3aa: CASRIEGAQYF
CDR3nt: TGTGCCAGCAGAATAGAGGGGGCCCAGTACTTC

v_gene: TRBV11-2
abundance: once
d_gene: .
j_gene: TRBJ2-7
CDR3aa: CASSLDQRDAPYEQYF
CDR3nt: TGTGCCAGCAGCTTAGATCAAAGGGACGCCCCATACGAGCAGTACTTC

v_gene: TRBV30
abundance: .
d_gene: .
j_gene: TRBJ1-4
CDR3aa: CARSPQRGNEKLFF
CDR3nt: TGTGCCCGGAGCCCCCAGCGAGGCAATGAAAAACTGTTTTTT

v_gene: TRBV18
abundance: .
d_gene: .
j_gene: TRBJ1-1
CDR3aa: CASSPGLNTEAFF
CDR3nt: TGTGCCAGCTCACCAGGGCTAAACACTGAAGCTTTCTTT

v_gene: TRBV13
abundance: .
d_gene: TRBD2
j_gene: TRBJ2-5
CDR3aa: CASSASGRQETQYF
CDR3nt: TGTGCCAGCAGCGCTAGCGGGAGGCAAGAGACCCAGTACTTC

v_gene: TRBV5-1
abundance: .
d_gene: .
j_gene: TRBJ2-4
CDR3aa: CASSLEPQGDRNIQYF
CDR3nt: TGCGCCAGCAGCTTAGAACCCCAGGGAGATCGAAACATTCAGTACTTC

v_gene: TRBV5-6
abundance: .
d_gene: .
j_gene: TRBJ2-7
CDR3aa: CASSLAGDGYEQYF
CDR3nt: TGTGCCAGCAGCTTGGCCGGGGACGGCTACGAGCAGTACTTC

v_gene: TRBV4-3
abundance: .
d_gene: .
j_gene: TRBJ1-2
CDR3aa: CASSQDPLATYGYTF
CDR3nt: TGCGCCAGCAGCCAAGACCCCCTAGCAACCTATGGCTACACCTTC

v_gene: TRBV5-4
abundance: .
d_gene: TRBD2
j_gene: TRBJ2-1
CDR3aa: CASSLLGLAGVVNEQFF
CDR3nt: TGTGCCAGCAGCTTGTTGGGACTAGCGGGAGTCGTCAATGAGCAGTTCTTC

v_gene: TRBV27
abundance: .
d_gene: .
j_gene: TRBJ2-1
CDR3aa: CASGQLSANEQFF
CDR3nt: TGTGCCAGCGGACAGTTAAGTGCTAATGAGCAGTTCTTC

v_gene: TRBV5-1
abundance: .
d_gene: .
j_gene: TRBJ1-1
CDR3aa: CASSFERVRSATEAFF
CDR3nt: TGCGCCAGCAGCTTTGAGAGGGTTAGGAGCGCGACTGAAGCTTTCTTT

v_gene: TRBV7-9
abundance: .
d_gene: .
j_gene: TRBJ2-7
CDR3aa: CASSLGDEQYF
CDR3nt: TGTGCCAGCAGCTTAGGGGACGAGCAGTACTTC

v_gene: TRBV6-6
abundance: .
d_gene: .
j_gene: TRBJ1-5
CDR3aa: CASSYSAGYGNQPQHF
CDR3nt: TGTGCCAGCAGTTACTCGGCGGGGTATGGCAATCAGCCCCAGCATTTT